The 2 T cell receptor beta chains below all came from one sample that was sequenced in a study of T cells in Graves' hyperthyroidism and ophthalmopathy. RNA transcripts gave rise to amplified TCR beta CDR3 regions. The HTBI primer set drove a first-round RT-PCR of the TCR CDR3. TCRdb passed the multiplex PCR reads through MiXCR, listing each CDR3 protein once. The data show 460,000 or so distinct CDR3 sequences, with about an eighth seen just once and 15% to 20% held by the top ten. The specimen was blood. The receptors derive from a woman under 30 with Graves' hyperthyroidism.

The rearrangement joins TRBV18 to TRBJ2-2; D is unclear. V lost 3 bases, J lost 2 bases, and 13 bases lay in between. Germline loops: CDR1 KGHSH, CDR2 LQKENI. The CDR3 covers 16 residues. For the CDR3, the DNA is TGTGCCAGCTCACCGCGGTCGACGGGCAACACCGGGGAGCTGTTTTTT. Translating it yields CASSPRSTGNTGELFF.

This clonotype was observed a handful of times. CDR3 nucleotide sequence: TGCAGTGCTAGAGCCACAGCGGGAAACGGCTTCACCGGGGAGCTGTTTTTT. Protein sequence: CSARATAGNGFTGELFF. The chain uses TRBV20-1 and TRBJ2-2, with TRBD2 matching 7 bases. J lost 4 bases, V lost 1 base, and 12 bases had no gene match. The CDR3 is 17 amino acids. The V gene's germline CDR1 is DFQATT and CDR2 SNEGSKA (reference sequence).